The rows below give T cell receptor beta chains drawn from one sample of a study of blood T cell repertoires in COVID-19. Clones were read by immunoSEQ multiplex PCR, and TCRdb kept only the in-frame ones, dropping some. The top ten hold about 8% of the sample, which has about 120,000 clones, roughly nine tenths seen once. The sequenced sample was peripheral blood. The source is a man aged 65 to 85 who had recovered from COVID-19. Both conserved end residues are part of each CDR3. D genes are given only for firm matches. Clone sizes are given selectively: once, few, many, or a class where the clone is expanded.

D	size	V	J	CDR3	DNA
NA	NA	TRBV20-1	TRBJ2-5	CSASGAVTQETQYF	TGCAGTGCTAGTGGTGCAGTTACCCAAGAGACCCAGTACTTC
TRBD1	NA	TRBV6-1	TRBJ1-2	CASSESETGLDYGYTF	TGTGCCAGCAGTGAATCAGAGACAGGGCTAGACTATGGCTACACCTTC
NA	once	TRBV19	TRBJ2-4	CASSIRAGGIAKNIQYF	TGTGCCAGTAGTATAAGAGCGGGCGGTATAGCCAAAAACATTCAGTACTTC
TRBD2	NA	TRBV7-2	TRBJ2-7	CASSKRLAGVNHEQYF	TGTGCCAGCAGCAAAAGACTAGCGGGAGTAAACCACGAGCAGTACTTC
NA	few	TRBV6-1	TRBJ1-6	CASSEKGVENSPLHF	TGTGCCAGCAGTGAAAAGGGGGTGGAAAATTCACCCCTCCACTTT
TRBD2	NA	TRBV7-2	TRBJ2-7	CASSLSPSAGDHEQYF	TGTGCCAGCAGCTTATCCCCATCGGCGGGAGACCACGAGCAGTACTTC
NA	NA	TRBV5-6	TRBJ1-2	CASSSLSLGLNYGYTF	TGTGCCAGCAGCTCCCTGTCACTGGGGCTAAACTATGGCTACACCTTC
NA	NA	TRBV4-2	TRBJ2-7	CASSQEADPRGEQYF	TGTGCCAGCAGCCAAGAAGCCGACCCGCGAGGCGAGCAGTACTTC
TRBD2	NA	TRBV7-3	TRBJ2-2	CASSLGLANTGELFF	TGTGCCAGCAGCCTCGGACTAGCGAACACCGGGGAGCTGTTTTTT
NA	NA	TRBV30	TRBJ2-3	CAWSKPSDTQYF	TGTGCCTGGAGTAAGCCCTCAGATACGCAGTATTTT
TRBD1	NA	TRBV6-6	TRBJ1-5	CASSYVRGGVHQPQHF	TGTGCCAGCAGTTACGTGAGAGGGGGCGTGCATCAGCCCCAGCATTTT
NA	NA	TRBV6-5	TRBJ1-6	CASTQVGVAPLHF	TGTGCCAGCACCCAGGTCGGGGTAGCACCCCTCCACTTT
NA	NA	TRBV11-3	TRBJ1-2	CASSFPQGDGYTF	TGTGCCAGCAGCTTTCCCCAGGGTGATGGCTACACCTTC
NA	NA	TRBV13	TRBJ2-1	CASSFDSYNEQFF	TGTGCCAGCAGCTTCGACAGTTACAATGAGCAGTTCTTC
TRBD2	NA	TRBV24-1	TRBJ2-2	CATSDVGTSRATGELFF	TGTGCCACCAGTGACGTTGGGACTAGCCGAGCCACCGGGGAGCTGTTTTTT
NA	NA	TRBV13	TRBJ2-2	CASSPTEGMRTTGELFF	TGTGCCAGCAGCCCCACGGAGGGGATGCGGACCACCGGGGAGCTGTTTTTT
NA	NA	TRBV2	TRBJ2-1	CASSEYTNNEQFF	TGTGCCAGCAGTGAATACACAAACAATGAGCAGTTCTTC
TRBD1	NA	TRBV10-3	TRBJ1-2	CAISEQGANYGYTF	TGTGCCATCAGTGAACAGGGGGCTAACTATGGCTACACCTTC
TRBD2	NA	TRBV9	TRBJ2-5	CASSVSTSGRETQYF	TGTGCCAGCAGCGTCTCGACTAGCGGGAGGGAGACCCAGTACTTC
TRBD1	NA	TRBV2	TRBJ1-2	CASSKPGTGFGYTF	TGTGCCAGCAGCAAACCCGGGACAGGGTTTGGCTACACCTTC
TRBD2	NA	TRBV6-5	TRBJ2-5	CASSYALAGERKTQYF	TGTGCCAGCAGTTACGCCCTAGCGGGAGAACGAAAGACCCAGTACTTC
TRBD1	NA	TRBV28	TRBJ1-2	CASSPPGQGANYGYTF	TGTGCCAGCAGTCCTCCTGGACAGGGAGCTAACTATGGCTACACCTTC
TRBD1	NA	TRBV6-4	TRBJ1-5	CASSVRGTGVSNQPQHF	TGTGCCAGCAGTGTTCGTGGGACAGGGGTCAGCAATCAGCCCCAGCATTTT
NA	NA	TRBV4-1	TRBJ1-4	CASSQSGSGQPNEKLFF	TGCGCCAGCAGCCAAAGCGGGAGTGGGCAACCTAATGAAAAACTGTTTTTT
NA	NA	TRBV19	TRBJ1-1	CASSIERGDEAFF	TGTGCCAGTAGTATCGAGCGGGGGGATGAAGCTTTCTTT
NA	NA	TRBV27	TRBJ2-7	CASSFSGAYEQYF	TGTGCCAGCAGTTTTTCAGGGGCCTACGAGCAGTACTTC
TRBD2	NA	TRBV10-3	TRBJ2-1	CAIRGTSGFF	TGTGCCATCAGGGGGACTAGTGGGTTCTTC
TRBD2	NA	TRBV28	TRBJ2-7	CASSSRGGELLHEQYF	TGTGCCAGCAGTTCCCGTGGGGGGGAATTGCTCCACGAGCAGTACTTC
TRBD1	NA	TRBV10-2	TRBJ1-6	CASLPGQGNSPLHF	TGCGCCAGCCTACCGGGACAGGGGAATTCACCCCTCCACTTT
TRBD2	few	TRBV5-1	TRBJ2-7	CASSLGGSSYEQYF	TGCGCCAGCAGCCTTGGCGGGAGCTCCTACGAGCAGTACTTC
TRBD1	NA	TRBV5-6	TRBJ1-2	CASSLPGGFVYGYTF	TGTGCCAGCAGCTTGCCAGGGGGTTTCGTCTATGGCTACACCTTC
NA	NA	TRBV12-3/TRBV12-4	TRBJ1-4	CASSLAENEKLFF	TGTGCCAGCAGTTTAGCCGAGAATGAAAAACTGTTTTTT
NA	NA	TRBV6-5	TRBJ1-6	CASSSSGAISPLHF	TGTGCCAGCAGTTCCTCGGGGGCAATTTCACCCCTCCACTTT
TRBD2	NA	TRBV23-1	TRBJ2-3	CASSQSAGGPQDTQYF	TGCGCCAGCAGTCAATCGGCGGGAGGGCCACAAGATACGCAGTATTTT
NA	NA	TRBV11-2	TRBJ2-5	CASSLDSWSGLQETQYF	TGTGCCAGCAGCTTAGATAGTTGGTCAGGGCTCCAAGAGACCCAGTACTTC
TRBD1	NA	TRBV30	TRBJ1-5	CAWRDRADQPQHF	TGTGCCTGGAGGGACAGGGCTGATCAGCCCCAGCATTTT
NA	once	TRBV7-8	TRBJ2-7	CASSPTGVTYEQYF	TGTGCCAGCAGTCCGACGGGAGTAACCTACGAGCAGTACTTC
TRBD1	NA	TRBV7-6	TRBJ2-3	CASSSPSTGVADTQYF	TGTGCCAGCAGCTCCCCCTCGACAGGGGTGGCAGATACGCAGTATTTT
TRBD2	once	TRBV5-4	TRBJ2-1	CASSSRTSGEGDEQFF	TGTGCCAGCAGCTCCAGGACTAGCGGGGAAGGGGATGAGCAGTTCTTC
NA	NA	TRBV10-1	TRBJ1-2	CASSPNYGYTF	TGCGCCAGCAGTCCGAACTATGGCTACACCTTC
TRBD2	NA	TRBV5-1	TRBJ2-3	CASSLRAGGEDTQYF	TGCGCCAGCAGCTTGAGGGCGGGGGGGGAAGATACGCAGTATTTT
TRBD2	NA	TRBV7-2	TRBJ2-7	CASSSNSGSSYEQYF	TGTGCCAGCAGCTCCAATAGCGGGAGCTCCTACGAGCAGTACTTC
NA	NA	TRBV28	TRBJ2-7	CASSPQSGGNYEQYF	TGTGCCAGCAGTCCTCAGTCAGGGGGGAACTACGAGCAGTACTTC
NA	NA	TRBV6-5	TRBJ2-7	CASSYGGMSYEQYF	TGTGCCAGCAGTTACGGCGGGATGTCCTACGAGCAGTACTTC
NA	NA	TRBV11-3	TRBJ2-2	CASSFDTGVGGELFF	TGTGCCAGCAGCTTTGACACGGGGGTAGGCGGGGAGCTGTTTTTT
TRBD1	few	TRBV7-6	TRBJ1-4	CASSPGTGLTNEKLFF	TGTGCCAGCAGCCCTGGGACAGGGTTAACTAATGAAAAACTGTTTTTT
NA	few	TRBV7-9	TRBJ1-1	CASSLEAGNTEAFF	TGTGCCAGCAGCTTAGAGGCGGGAAACACTGAAGCTTTCTTT
TRBD1	NA	TRBV24-1	TRBJ2-1	CATSDPPGQTYNEQFF	TGTGCCACCAGTGACCCGCCGGGACAGACCTACAATGAGCAGTTCTTC
TRBD1	NA	TRBV7-2	TRBJ1-4	CASSSGTGVWEKLFF	TGTGCCAGCAGCTCCGGGACAGGGGTTTGGGAAAAACTGTTTTTT
TRBD1	NA	TRBV18	TRBJ1-5	CASSSDRVHNSNQPQHF	TGTGCCAGCTCATCCGACAGGGTTCACAATAGCAATCAGCCCCAGCATTTT
NA	NA	TRBV4-1	TRBJ2-1	CASSLGHRFDEQFF	TGCGCCAGCAGCCTTGGGCATAGATTCGATGAGCAGTTCTTC